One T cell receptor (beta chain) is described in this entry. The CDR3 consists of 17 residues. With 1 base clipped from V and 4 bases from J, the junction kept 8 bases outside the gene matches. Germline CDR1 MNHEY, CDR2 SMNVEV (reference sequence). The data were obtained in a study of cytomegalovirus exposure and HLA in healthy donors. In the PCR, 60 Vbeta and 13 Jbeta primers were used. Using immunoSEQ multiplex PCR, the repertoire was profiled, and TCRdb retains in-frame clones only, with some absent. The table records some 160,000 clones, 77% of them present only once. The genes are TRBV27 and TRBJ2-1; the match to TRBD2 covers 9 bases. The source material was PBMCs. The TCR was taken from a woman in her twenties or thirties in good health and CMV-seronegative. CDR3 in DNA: TGTGCCAGCAGTTTATTGATTAGCGGGAGTTTGTACAATGAGCAGTTCTTC. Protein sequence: CASSLLISGSLYNEQFF.